This T cell receptor (beta chain) was found in a study of cytotoxic CD8 clonotypes in ibrutinib-treated CLL (dated by TCRdb to 2020 to 2022). About the full investigation: The cohort included roughly 15 treatment-naive and under 13 relapsed/refractory patients; under 18 were IGHV unmutated. Partial responses were observed in roughly 24 patients and complete responses in 2; after a median follow-up of about 69 months, remission was maintained in 15 or so patients and progression was observed in approximately twelve. Samples at response were collected after a median of about twelve months of treatment, with a range of roughly 6 to 40 months. On average, each sample yielded 255,043 productive templates and 94,082 productive rearrangements. Of the approximately 86 people in the trial, about 27 had longitudinal samples available. Cryopreserved peripheral blood mononuclear cells were collected before treatment, at response, and at either disease progression or sustained remission. Patients were still on ibrutinib when every remission and progressive disease sample was collected. Study-level results and caveats: Sustained-remission and progressing patients did not have matched sampling times, and lymph node repertoires were not examined. At ibrutinib response clonality went up, during sustained remission it held steady, and at progression it dropped back toward baseline. Public clonotypes were rare and either shrank or stayed stable during treatment, and the rise in clonality at ibrutinib response reflected expansion of private clonotypes. At baseline, clonality was higher than in age-matched healthy donors and showed a strong correlation with circulating CD8+ T-cell counts.

In the paper's terms, the time point label means: 12 months on ibrutinib. Approximately 2 micrograms of genomic DNA were extracted from cryopreserved PBMCs for TCR beta library preparation. High-throughput TCR beta sequencing was performed on longitudinal blood samples from CLL patients receiving ibrutinib monotherapy. The patients were enrolled in a single-center, open-label phase 2 trial of ibrutinib monotherapy. V lost 2 bases and J lost 1 base; the stretch between them is 30 bases long. CDR1 GTSNPN and CDR2 SVGIG are derived from the germline V gene (reference sequence). The CDR3 spans 20 residues, from the cysteine through the phenylalanine. Only the CDR3 part of the read is kept: 60 bases, read in frame from the first base. For this clone: Which antigen it targets is not known. No much larger clonotype is one base removed from it; base qualities were not supplied.

The goal of deep resolution MiSeq sequencing was a depth between 1 in 1 million and 1 in 200,000 T cells, and coverage averaged 10x per clonotype. The immunoSEQ hsTCRB Kit was used to generate TCR beta libraries. For the original study's pipeline: The data were analyzed with ImmunoSEQ Analyzer and ImmunoSEQ Data Assistant, and V, D and J gene assignments followed IMGT definitions. Clonality, which ranges from 0 to 1, was calculated by subtracting the normalized Shannon entropy of productive rearrangement frequencies from one. Only overrepresented clonotypes making up at least 0.05% of the repertoire of each patient were included in the public clonotype analysis. Approximately 14 age-matched healthy donor repertoires from immuneACCESS served as clonality controls. TCRdb mirrors the immuneACCESS table, restricted to in-frame sequences. Some clones are absent from its copies; in checked studies, under half trace to an unresolved V gene, and the reason for the others is unknown. V and J calls and clone size come straight from that table; D and trimming were deduced from the DNA. This sample lists about 200,000 clones; 65% to 80% were detected once. About 6% of the sample is in the top ten clones.

The sequence came from a human donor with chronic lymphocytic leukemia. The material was PBMCs, obtained after 12 months of ibrutinib treatment. Recombination joined TRBV30 with TRBJ2-7; 6 matching bases give a weak D call of TRBD1. The CDR3 has the sequence CAWSIAGYTLGTSRSYEQYF. The DNA reads as follows: TGTGCCTGGAGTATTGCGGGTTACACTCTCGGGACATCACGGTCCTACGAGCAGTACTTC.